A single sample is the source of the 31 T cell receptor beta chains below, sequenced in a study of blood T cells in healthy people across ages. With a J-beta primer mix and a sample-barcoded 5' primer, a second PCR ran about 7 to 12 cycles. Via MiXCR, TCRdb re-called the 5' RACE reads, giving one row per CDR3 protein. The sample shows about 1 million distinct CDR3 sequences, roughly 24% of them seen only once. In addition, the sample was reused for a study of T cells of mothers and their children.

The source material was blood. These receptors were obtained from a girl aged 2 to 10 in good health.

This clonotype was seen more than once but under ten times. J is TRBJ2-5 and V is TRBV4-1, with D perhaps TRBD2 (6 bases). CDR3 length: 15 amino acids. Trimming left V 1 base short and J 4 bases short, with 13 bases between. In germline, CDR1 is MGHRA, CDR2 YSYEKL. CDR3 coding DNA: TGCGCCAGCAGCCAAGTTTTAGCGGAAGCAGAGACCCAGTACTTC. Its translation: CASSQVLAEAETQYF.

A few counts support this clonotype. The chain carries TRBV6-6 and TRBJ2-1; D uncertain. The V end was cut by 7 bases, the J end by 1 base, with 14 bases between. There are 15 residues in the CDR3. In germline, CDR1 is MNHNY, CDR2 SVGAGI (reference sequence). The CDR3 sequence: CASTKGSTSYNEQFF. The CDR3, as DNA: TGTGCCAGCACCAAGGGCTCCACATCCTACAATGAGCAGTTCTTC.

V is TRBV19 and J is TRBJ2-1; D not certain. Trimming removed 3 bases at V and 7 bases at J, with 10 bases between. CDR1 LNHDA and CDR2 SQIVND come from the germline V gene (reference sequence). The CDR3 loop spans 13 amino acids. The CDR3 loop reads CASSIRLLNEQFF. The CDR3 bases are TGTGCCAGTAGTATTCGACTCTTGAATGAGCAGTTCTTC. The full variable domain, its missing parts supplied by reference TRBV19 and TRBJ2-1, is DGGITQSPKYLFRKEGQNVTLSCEQNLNHDAMYWYRQDPGQGLRLIYYSQIVNDFQKGDIAEGYSVSREKKESFPLTVTSAQKNPTAFYLCASSIRLLNEQFFGPGTRLTVL.

This chain joins TRBV7-8 and TRBJ2-2; D remains unclear. Trimming cost V 2 bases and J 10 bases, with 11 bases left between them. Germline V gene data show CDR1 as SGHVS and CDR2 as FQNEAQ. The CDR3 sequence is 13 residues long. In DNA, the CDR3 is TGTGCCAGCAGCTTAACGCCAGACTCGGAGCTGTTTTTT. This translates into CASSLTPDSELFF.

This clonotype showed up many times. The chain employs TRBV29-1 and TRBJ2-1; TRBD1 matches 9 bases. The J call may be wrong; the DNA end is better matched by TRBJ2-7. Germline assignment: CDR1 SQVTM and CDR2 ANQGSEA. The length of the CDR3 is 12 residues. CDR3 amino acids: CSVEGQGLEQYF. The CDR3 bases are TGCAGCGTTGAGGGACAGGGCCTCGAGCAGTACTTC.

This clonotype was counted between two and nine times. This chain links TRBV29-1 with TRBJ2-5; D is possibly TRBD1 (5 bases). Germline lookup yields CDR1 SQVTM and CDR2 ANQGSEA. V lost 0 bases to trimming and J lost 4 bases, with 12 bases between them. The CDR3 consists of 14 residues. The DNA for the CDR3 is TGCAGCGTTGAAGATCCGCAGGGTCGAGAGACCCAGTACTTC. It translates to CSVEDPQGRETQYF. The entire variable domain, with the rest obtained from reference TRBV29-1 and TRBJ2-5, is as follows: SAVISQKPSRDICQRGTSLTIQCQVDSQVTMMFWYRQQPGQSLTLIATANQGSEATYESGFVIDKFPISRPNLTFSTLTVSNMSPEDSSIYLCSVEDPQGRETQYFGPGTRLLVL.

The chain carries TRBV7-2 and TRBJ1-5, with D perhaps TRBD1 (5 bases). The V end lost 1 base, the J end lost 1 base, and 14 bases lay between the germline ends. The CDR3 totals 17 residues. CDR1 is SGHTA, CDR2 FQGNSA, per germline. Here the CDR3 DNA reads TGTGCCAGCAGCTTAGGAACAGGAGGGGTAAGCAATCAGCCCCAGCATTTT. This codes for CASSLGTGGVSNQPQHF.

V is TRBV12-3 or TRBV12-4 and J is TRBJ2-4; D remains unclear. The CDR3 is made up of 12 amino acids. Trimming removed 9 bases from V and 1 base from J, with 7 bases in between. In DNA form, the CDR3 reads TGTGCCAGTCTCTCGGCCAAAAACATTCAGTACTTC. Its protein product is CASLSAKNIQYF.

The genes are TRBV2 and TRBJ2-1; tentative D call: TRBD1 (5 bases). The V end lost 4 bases, the J end lost 4 bases, and 11 bases lay between the germline ends. Germline-derived CDR1 and CDR2 are SNHLY and FYNNEI. The CDR3 contains 14 residues. The CDR3 nucleotides are TGTGCCAGCAGTGGTCTTCAGGGATACAATGAGCAGTTCTTC. Protein product: CASSGLQGYNEQFF. Based on the CDR3 plus reference TRBV2 and TRBJ2-1, the full variable domain is EPEVTQTPSHQVTQMGQEVILRCVPISNHLYFYWYRQILGQKVEFLVSFYNNEISEKSEIFDDQFSVERPDGSNFTLKIRSTKLEDSAMYFCASSGLQGYNEQFFGPGTRLTVL.

The rearrangement links TRBV7-3 to TRBJ1-2; D uncertain. There are 14 residues in the CDR3. Per the germline V gene, CDR1 is SGHTA and CDR2 is FQGTGA. Trimming took 6 bases from V and 4 from J, leaving 15 bases between them. CDR3 nucleotides: TGTGCCAGCAGACCTCGGACGTCAGTCTATGGCTACACCTTC. The encoded protein is CASRPRTSVYGYTF.

This rearrangement joins TRBV12-3 or TRBV12-4 to TRBJ2-5; D gene uncertain. The CDR3 extends over 14 amino acids. V lost 7 bases, J lost 2 bases, and 14 bases lay in between. The chain's CDR3 is CASTGVALQETQYF. The CDR3 DNA sequence: TGTGCCAGCACCGGAGTAGCCCTTCAAGAGACCCAGTACTTC.

This rearrangement joins TRBV12-5 to TRBJ2-5; D possibly corresponds to TRBD1 (5 bases). The V and J ends lost 2 bases and 5 bases respectively, with 9 bases between them. CDR1 and CDR2 from the germline V gene are LGHNT and FRNRAP. The CDR3 spans 13 residues. The DNA of the CDR3 is TGTGCTAGTGGTTTGAGGGGTTCGGAGACCCAGTACTTC. This gives the protein CASGLRGSETQYF.

The chain links TRBV4-1 to TRBJ1-1, with no clear D. V shed 0 bases and J shed 6 bases, with 2 bases lying between them. Per germline, CDR1 MGHRA and CDR2 YSYEKL. CDR3 size: 11 residues. CDR3 coding DNA: TGCGCCAGCAGCCAAGAATCTGAAGCTTTCTTT. This gives the protein CASSQESEAFF.

This clonotype occurred many times. The chain combines TRBV12-3 or TRBV12-4 with TRBJ1-2; D perhaps matches TRBD1 (6 bases). CDR3 length: 13 amino acids. V lost 3 bases to trimming and J lost 4 bases, with 9 bases between them. CDR3 region: CASSFGRGYGYTF. The CDR3 DNA sequence: TGTGCCAGCAGTTTCGGCAGGGGCTATGGCTACACCTTC.

This clonotype has just one count. The chain uses TRBV4-3 and TRBJ2-2; tentative D call: TRBD2 (6 bases). The CDR3 runs 14 residues. CDR1 is LGHNA, CDR2 YSLEER, per germline. V was clipped by 6 bases and J by 5 bases, with 13 bases between them. CDR3 DNA: TGCGCCAGCAGGATCAAGGAGGGGACCGGGGAGCTGTTTTTT. Protein sequence: CASRIKEGTGELFF.

The chain has TRBV18 and TRBJ2-3; D is undetermined. Trimming took off 7 bases at V and 0 bases at J, with 8 bases between the two ends. The CDR3 sequence is 13 residues long. CDR1 and CDR2 from the germline V gene are KGHSH and LQKENI. CDR3 loop: CASLGLSTDTQYF. DNA of the CDR3: TGTGCCAGCTTGGGCTTGAGCACAGATACGCAGTATTTT.

This rearrangement joins TRBV7-9 to TRBJ1-1; D not certain. This CDR3 region has 16 residues. Trimming removed 5 bases from V and 2 bases from J, with 18 bases in between. The germline V gene encodes CDR1 SEHNR and CDR2 FQNEAQ (reference sequence). The CDR3 DNA follows: TGTGCCAGCAGCCCCCGGGATATCTCCGACAACACTGAAGCTTTCTTT. Translation gives CASSPRDISDNTEAFF.

This clonotype was seen a few times. The V call is TRBV20-1, the J call TRBJ2-7; D ambiguous. Per germline, CDR1 DFQATT and CDR2 SNEGSKA (reference sequence). V was clipped by 6 bases and J by 3 bases, with 12 bases between them. The CDR3 is made up of 12 amino acids. DNA for the CDR3: TGCAGTGCCCTGGACCTGCACTACGAGCAGTACTTC. Protein sequence: CSALDLHYEQYF.

This chain connects TRBV10-3 to TRBJ2-7; 9 nucleotides match TRBD1. V dropped 3 bases and J dropped 7; count of bases not matched to a gene: 10. Germline CDR1 ENHRY, CDR2 SYGVKD. The CDR3 is 15 amino acids. CDR3 region: CAISDPGQGLWEQYF. CDR3 sequence (DNA): TGTGCCATCAGTGATCCAGGACAGGGGCTGTGGGAGCAGTACTTC.

This clonotype showed up just a few times. V and J are TRBV7-2 and TRBJ2-3; 7 bases are a match to TRBD2. From germline, CDR1 is SGHTA and CDR2 FQGNSA. The CDR3 totals 15 residues. The V segment lost 1 base and the J segment 1 base; nucleotides outside the gene matches: 2. This CDR3 reads CASSLERGGTDTQYF. CDR3 sequence (DNA): TGTGCCAGCAGCTTAGAACGGGGGGGCACAGATACGCAGTATTTT.

V and J are TRBV5-1 and TRBJ2-1; TRBD2 aligns across 7 bases. Per germline, CDR1 SGHRS and CDR2 YFSETQ. The CDR3 covers 22 residues. With 0 bases clipped from V and 1 base from J, the junction kept 22 bases outside the gene matches. CDR3 in DNA: TGCGCCAGCAGCTTGGTTCTGGTACAAGATGTAGCGGGTGCTACGTCCTACAATGAGCAGTTCTTC. Encoded protein: CASSLVLVQDVAGATSYNEQFF. The full variable domain, rest sourced from reference TRBV5-1 and TRBJ2-1, is KAGVTQTPRYLIKTRGQQVTLSCSPISGHRSVSWYQQTPGQGLQFLFEYFSETQRNKGNFPGRFSGRQFSNSRSEMNVSTLELGDSALYLCASSLVLVQDVAGATSYNEQFFGPGTRLTVL.

This clonotype was counted only a few times. CDR3: CSVLTPYQETQYF. The CDR3 region has the DNA TGCAGCGTTCTGACCCCGTACCAAGAGACCCAGTACTTC. The rearrangement joins TRBV29-1 to TRBJ2-5; D is undetermined. The CDR3 length is 13 residues. Trimming removed 5 bases from V and 0 bases from J, with 10 bases in between. The germline CDR1 and CDR2 sequences are SQVTM and ANQGSEA.

This clonotype occurred a few times. This sequence joins TRBV12-3 or TRBV12-4 and TRBJ1-6, with D perhaps matching TRBD1 (6 bases). The CDR3 sequence is 15 residues long. Trimming left V 5 bases short and J 9 bases short, with 17 bases between. CDR3 protein: CASSHTGIEGSPLHF. CDR3 sequence (DNA): TGTGCCAGCAGTCACACAGGGATAGAGGGTTCACCCCTCCACTTT.

This clonotype came up a few times. The chain couples TRBV15 to TRBJ1-6; TRBD1 is a possible D gene (5 bases). The CDR3 runs 17 residues. Deletions cut 0 bases from V and 11 bases from J, with 20 bases between. From germline, CDR1 is LNHNV and CDR2 YYDKDF (reference sequence). CDR3 region: CATSRDPAGTVLAPLHF. As DNA, the CDR3 is TGTGCCACCAGCAGAGATCCGGCCGGGACCGTCCTTGCACCCCTCCACTTT.

This clonotype showed up just once. The CDR3 DNA reads TGCAGCGTTGAAGTCAGGGGGGAAGTTACTGAAGCTTTCTTT. It codes for CSVEVRGEVTEAFF. The rearrangement links TRBV29-1 to TRBJ1-1; 7 bases agree with TRBD1. Germline CDR1 is SQVTM and CDR2 is ANQGSEA. The length of the CDR3 is 14 residues. Trimming cost V 1 base and J 5 bases; bases outside gene matches: 7.

The V call is TRBV11-3, the J call TRBJ2-7; possible D gene TRBD2, 8 bases. Germline V CDR1 and CDR2: SGHNT, YENEEA. The CDR3 is 15 residues long. V shed 5 bases and J shed 2 bases, with 16 bases lying between them. The CDR3: CASSPGGTVTYEQYF. As DNA, the CDR3 is TGTGCCAGCAGCCCGGGGGGGACAGTGACCTACGAGCAGTACTTC.

The V call is TRBV14, the J call TRBJ2-5, with 12 nucleotides matching TRBD2. Per the germline V gene, CDR1 is SGHDN and CDR2 is FVKESK. V shed 0 bases, J shed 4 bases, and the junction held 6 bases outside the gene matches. This CDR3 region has 17 residues. DNA for the CDR3: TGTGCCAGCAGCCAAGATATAACTAGCGGGAGGAGAGAGACCCAGTACTTC. It encodes CASSQDITSGRRETQYF.

The table lists this clonotype with many counts. The chain is built from TRBV9 and TRBJ2-1; 9 bases align to TRBD2. CDR3 length equals 15 residues. The junction had 5 bases not matched to a gene; V was cut back by 3 bases and J by 4 bases. Germline-derived CDR1 and CDR2 are SGDLS and YYNGEE. This CDR3 reads CASSETSGPYNEQFF. CDR3 nucleotide sequence: TGTGCCAGCAGCGAGACTAGCGGCCCTTACAATGAGCAGTTCTTC.

Written as DNA, the CDR3 is TGTGCCAGCAGTGCTCCGGACAGGGTTGGATACGAGCAGTACTTC. It is translated as CASSAPDRVGYEQYF. The chain has TRBV27 and TRBJ2-7; 8 bases align to TRBD1. CDR1 and CDR2 (germline): MNHEY, SMNVEV (reference sequence). The CDR3 covers 15 residues. Germline trimming cut 5 bases from V and 4 bases from J; bases unmatched to any gene: 10.

This clonotype was observed a handful of times. This chain uses TRBV24-1 with TRBJ2-4, with D maybe TRBD1 (6 bases). In germline, CDR1 is KGHDR, CDR2 SFDVKD. Trimming removed 4 bases at V and 9 bases at J, with 12 bases between. This CDR3 contains 13 residues. The CDR3 region is CATSDSGTPIQYF. The CDR3 nucleotides are TGTGCCACCAGTGACTCCGGGACACCCATTCAGTACTTC.

This clonotype was found once. The chain has TRBV4-1 and TRBJ2-3; 12 bases fit TRBD2. Germline V CDR1 and CDR2: MGHRA, YSYEKL. J gave up 6 bases and V 4 bases, and 11 bases lay outside the gene matches. CDR3 length: 17 amino acids. CDR3 bases: TGCGCCAGCAGCCCTCAACTAGCGGGAGGAACCGGGGATACGCAGTATTTT. Encoded protein: CASSPQLAGGTGDTQYF.